These 3 T cell receptor beta chains share one sample of origin, sequenced in a study of shared clonotypes between healthy human individuals. The method was immunoSEQ multiplex PCR; TCRdb's version includes in-frame clones alone and lacks a portion of them. The table has about 2.4 million clones, over 85% seen once; the top ten hold 0.36%. The sequenced sample consisted of naive CD4+ T cells from PBMCs. Described subset: CD45RA+ positively selected. The receptor set was obtained from a man in his late teens or twenties in good health. Some clones in this sample may be carry-over from other donors' samples.

The chain uses TRBV18 and TRBJ2-7; D is unclear. The V gene's germline CDR1 is KGHSH and CDR2 LQKENI. With 5 bases removed from V and 5 bases from J, the gap between germline ends came to 13 bases. This CDR3 is built from 13 residues. The CDR3 protein is CASSTASLDEQYF. The DNA for the CDR3 is TGTGCCAGCTCAACGGCCTCTCTGGACGAGCAGTACTTC.

The chain has TRBV19 and TRBJ2-3; D gene uncertain. The V gene's germline CDR1 is LNHDA and CDR2 SQIVND (reference sequence). The V end lost 4 bases, the J end lost 2 bases, and 10 bases lay between the germline ends. This CDR3 is 14 amino acids long. CDR3 sequence (DNA): TGTGCCAGTAGTAGCCCTGGGGACACAGATACGCAGTATTTT. This encodes CASSSPGDTDTQYF.

This sequence joins TRBV30 and TRBJ2-7; D is ambiguous. The CDR3 extends over 12 amino acids. V lost 2 bases, J lost 5 bases, and 10 bases lay in between. CDR1 is GTSNPN, CDR2 SVGIG, per germline (reference sequence). Here the CDR3 reads CAWSLNFHEQYF. The CDR3 coding sequence is TGTGCCTGGAGTCTGAATTTCCACGAGCAGTACTTC.